The 15 T cell receptor beta chains reported below all come from one sample, sequenced in a study of blood T cells in healthy people across ages. Combining a sample-barcoded 5' primer with a J-beta primer mix, a second PCR ran for roughly 7 to 12 cycles. TCRdb fed the 5' RACE reads into MiXCR, producing one record per CDR3 protein. The sample contains 780,000 or so distinct CDR3 sequences, roughly 56% of which appear only once. The source material was blood. These receptors all stem from a man aged 40-49 years in good health.

This clonotype was seen a few times. The V gene is TRBV28, the J gene TRBJ2-5; perhaps TRBD1 as D (5 bases). Germline V CDR1 and CDR2: MDHEN, SYDVKM. The CDR3 totals 13 residues. The V and J ends lost 6 bases and 5 bases respectively, with 13 bases between them. CDR3 in DNA: TGTGCCAGCAGACAGGAGCAGAGGGAGACCCAGTACTTC. The encoded protein is CASRQEQRETQYF.

Written as DNA, the CDR3 is TGTGCCAGCAGCCCGCTAGCGGTGAATGAGCAGTTCTTC. It specifies CASSPLAVNEQFF. The chain couples TRBV3-1 to TRBJ2-1; 7 bases line up with TRBD2. Germline lookup yields CDR1 LGHDT and CDR2 YNNKEL (reference sequence). V lost 4 bases, J lost 7 bases, and 4 bases stayed unmatched. The CDR3 extends over 13 amino acids.

This rearrangement joins TRBV11-3 to TRBJ2-5; the D gene is possibly TRBD1 (5 bases). CDR1 SGHNT and CDR2 YENEEA come from the germline V gene. CDR3 length equals 11 residues. Trimming removed 3 bases from V and 11 bases from J, with 10 bases in between. CDR3: CASSFRELQYF. The CDR3 DNA follows: TGTGCCAGCAGCTTCAGGGAACTTCAGTACTTC.

CDR3 coding DNA: TGCAGTGCGAGGACAGGGGTTCAGCCCCAGCATTTT. This gives the protein CSARTGVQPQHF. The chain links TRBV20-1 to TRBJ1-5; 9 nucleotides agree with TRBD1. In germline, CDR1 is DFQATT, CDR2 SNEGSKA (reference sequence). J was trimmed by 6 bases and V by 6 bases; bases with no gene match: 3. This CDR3 contains 12 residues.

The chain recombines TRBV29-1 with TRBJ2-3; D not certain. The CDR3 sequence is 14 residues long. The germline CDR1 and CDR2 sequences are SQVTM and ANQGSEA. V lost 6 bases to trimming and J lost 3 bases, with 16 bases between them. The CDR3 DNA reads TGCAGCGTAACATACCTCACACGGACAGATACGCAGTATTTT. Amino acids: CSVTYLTRTDTQYF.

Concerning this clonotype: This may be a read error, as it is one base from a much larger clone. This chain links TRBV7-2 with TRBJ2-5; the D gene is possibly TRBD2 (6 bases). Trimming cost V 1 base and J 4 bases, with 16 bases left between them. This CDR3 comprises 16 residues. Germline V gene sequence: CDR1 SGHTA, CDR2 FQGNSA. The CDR3 DNA reads as TGTGCCAGCAGCTTAGATAGGGCTAGCGCGACAGAGACCCAGTACTTC. Its translation: CASSLDRASATETQYF.

The chain joins TRBV27 to TRBJ2-7; D unresolved. The CDR3 consists of 14 residues. V gave up 4 bases and J gave up 2 bases, with 12 bases separating them. Germline V gives CDR1 MNHEY, CDR2 SMNVEV (reference sequence). CDR3: CASSSRTEPYEQYF. CDR3 sequence (DNA): TGTGCCAGCAGTTCTCGGACGGAACCCTACGAGCAGTACTTC.

This clonotype appeared a single time. The V and J genes are TRBV20-1 and TRBJ2-3; 7 bases match TRBD2. Germline lookup yields CDR1 DFQATT and CDR2 SNEGSKA (reference sequence). V shed 3 bases, J shed 8 bases, and the junction held 17 bases outside the gene matches. CDR3 size: 16 residues. The CDR3 here is CSASDPVTSFAGTQYF. The CDR3 region has the DNA TGCAGTGCTAGCGACCCGGTGACTAGCTTCGCGGGTACGCAGTATTTT.

This clonotype turned up a few times. This chain links TRBV4-1 with TRBJ1-6; 7 positions agree with TRBD1. Losses at the gene ends were 3 bases for V and 9 bases for J; bases not matched to a gene: 8. Looked up from germline, CDR1 is MGHRA and CDR2 is YSYEKL. CDR3 length equals 15 residues. In nucleotides, the CDR3 is TGCGCCAGCAGCCACTCGGACAGGAAGATTTCACCCCTCCACTTT. Protein: CASSHSDRKISPLHF.

DNA for the CDR3: TGTGCCAGCAGTGACAGGTCAAAAAGCCAGGGGCAGTTCTTC. Its translation is CASSDRSKSQGQFF. The chain links TRBV3-1 to TRBJ2-1; D might be TRBD1 (6 bases). Germline CDR1 LGHDT, CDR2 YNNKEL (reference sequence). The V gene lost 6 bases and the J gene lost 12 bases, with 21 bases spanning the gap. CDR3 length equals 14 residues.

The V and J genes are TRBV7-9 and TRBJ1-2; the D is unclear. The germline V and J ends were trimmed by 0 bases and 6 bases, with 11 bases remaining between them. The CDR3 is 14 amino acids. Germline V lookup: CDR1 SEHNR, CDR2 FQNEAQ (reference sequence). The CDR3 DNA follows: TGTGCCAGCAGCTTAGCGGCGGGGAGGAATGGCTACACCTTC. Residues: CASSLAAGRNGYTF.

V and J are TRBV10-3 and TRBJ1-5, with a tentative D call TRBD1 (6 bases). Germline V CDR1 and CDR2: ENHRY, SYGVKD. V was clipped by 6 bases and J by 0 bases, with 12 bases between them. CDR3 length: 15 amino acids. In nucleotides, the CDR3 is TGTGCCATCAGCTGGACAGAAGATAGCAATCAGCCCCAGCATTTT. The encoded protein is CAISWTEDSNQPQHF.

The gene calls are TRBV7-2 and TRBJ2-2; D possibly uses TRBD1 or TRBD2 (7 bases each). The CDR3 covers 17 residues. The V and J ends lost 5 bases and 0 bases respectively, with 16 bases between them. Per the germline V gene, CDR1 is SGHTA and CDR2 is FQGNSA. Written as DNA, the CDR3 is TGTGCCAGCAGCACCAGGGGGGGCGACGCGAACACCGGGGAGCTGTTTTTT. The encoded protein is CASSTRGGDANTGELFF.

The CDR3 DNA is TGCAGTGCTAGAGTCGCCGCTGGGGCCAACGTCCTGACTTTC. Residues: CSARVAAGANVLTF. The rearrangement uses TRBV20-1 and TRBJ2-6, with D unclear. Deletions cut 1 base from V and 2 bases from J, with 6 bases between. The CDR3 spans 14 residues. Germline V gives CDR1 DFQATT, CDR2 SNEGSKA (reference sequence).

Only one count was recorded for this clonotype. The V and J genes are TRBV2 and TRBJ2-4; D is unclear. The DNA end lines up better with TRBJ2-7; the J call may be wrong. This CDR3 has 14 amino acids. The germline V gene has CDR1 SNHLY and CDR2 FYNNEI. The CDR3 sequence: CASSEALLVTEQYF. DNA for the CDR3: TGTGCCAGCAGTGAAGCGCTTCTCGTCACCGAGCAGTACTTC.